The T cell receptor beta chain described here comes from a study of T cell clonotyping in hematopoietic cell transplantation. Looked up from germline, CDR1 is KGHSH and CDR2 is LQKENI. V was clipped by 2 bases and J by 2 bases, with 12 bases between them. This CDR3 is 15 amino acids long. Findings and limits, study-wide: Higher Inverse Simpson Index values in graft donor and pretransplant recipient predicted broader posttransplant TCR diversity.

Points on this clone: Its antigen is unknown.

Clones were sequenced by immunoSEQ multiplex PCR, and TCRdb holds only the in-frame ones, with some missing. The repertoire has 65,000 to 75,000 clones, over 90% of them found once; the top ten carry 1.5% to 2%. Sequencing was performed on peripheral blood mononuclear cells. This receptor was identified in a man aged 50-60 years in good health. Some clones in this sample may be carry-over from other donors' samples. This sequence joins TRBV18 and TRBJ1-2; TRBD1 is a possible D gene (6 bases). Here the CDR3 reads CASSPVPTGNYGYTF. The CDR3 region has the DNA TGTGCCAGCTCACCAGTTCCGACAGGAAACTATGGCTACACCTTC.